The 13 T cell receptor beta chains below all came from one sample that was sequenced in a study of blood T cell repertoires in COVID-19. Sequencing was performed with immunoSEQ multiplex PCR; in TCRdb, only in-frame clones are kept and a portion is missing. The sample lists around 100,000 clones; 70% to 90% were seen once. The sequenced sample was peripheral blood. These receptors all come from a man aged 50-59 years with active or convalescent COVID-19.

This chain links TRBV24-1 with TRBJ2-7; 10 nucleotides match TRBD2. This CDR3 contains 15 residues. The germline CDR1 and CDR2 sequences are KGHDR and SFDVKD. With V trimmed by 4 bases and J by 4 bases, 6 bases remained unmatched. The CDR3 region is CATSESTSGDYEQYF. For the CDR3, the DNA is TGTGCCACCAGTGAATCAACTAGCGGGGATTACGAGCAGTACTTC.

This clone has only a few counts. The chain combines TRBV19 with TRBJ2-5, with TRBD1 as a possible D gene (5 bases). Trimming left V 5 bases short and J 5 bases short, with 15 bases between. There are 14 residues in the CDR3. CDR1 and CDR2 (germline): LNHDA, SQIVND (reference sequence). The chain's CDR3 is CASSLPDSAETQYF. The CDR3 DNA follows: TGTGCCAGTAGTCTCCCAGACAGTGCGGAGACCCAGTACTTC.

The chain carries TRBV3-1 (or the pseudogene TRBV3-2) and TRBJ1-2; TRBD1 matches 7 bases. This CDR3 is built from 15 residues. Germline V gene lookup returns CDR1 LGHDT and CDR2 YNNKEL (reference sequence). J gave up 4 bases and V 1 base, and 6 bases lay outside the gene matches. The CDR3 protein is CASSQVDRVTYGYTF. The CDR3, as DNA: TGTGCCAGCAGCCAAGTAGACAGGGTTACCTATGGCTACACCTTC.

In DNA, the CDR3 is TGTGCCACTCATATTTTCCGGGAAGAGACCCAGTACTTC. Translation: CATHIFREETQYF. The gene calls are TRBV2 and TRBJ2-5; unclear D gene. In germline, CDR1 is SNHLY, CDR2 FYNNEI. The germline V and J ends were trimmed by 10 bases and 3 bases, with 15 bases remaining between them. CDR3 length: 13 residues.

The DNA of the CDR3 is TGTGCCAGCAGCCTAACTAGCGGAGCCTACAATGAGCAGTTCTTC. Translation: CASSLTSGAYNEQFF. The chain joins TRBV7-2 to TRBJ2-1, with 8 bases matching TRBD2. Germline CDR1 SGHTA, CDR2 FQGNSA. CDR3 length: 15 amino acids. With V trimmed by 5 bases and J by 2 bases, 5 bases remained unmatched.

The V gene is TRBV24-1, the J gene TRBJ2-2; 11 bases line up with TRBD1. V trimming: 4 bases; J trimming: 6 bases; junction bases outside the gene matches: 6. Germline CDR1 is KGHDR and CDR2 is SFDVKD. This CDR3 has 16 residues. The CDR3 nucleotides are TGTGCCACCAGTGACCGGGACAGGGGGTTTGCCGGGGAGCTGTTTTTT. Amino acids: CATSDRDRGFAGELFF.

The CDR3 DNA sequence: TGTGCCAGCAGCTTTCAGGGGTTGAATTCACCCCTCCACTTT. Its translation: CASSFQGLNSPLHF. This chain uses TRBV7-8 with TRBJ1-6; maybe TRBD1 (6 bases). CDR3 length: 14 amino acids. The germline V gene has CDR1 SGHVS and CDR2 FQNEAQ. The ends were cut back, 3 bases at V and 7 bases at J, with 10 bases in the middle.

V usage is TRBV10-2 and J usage is TRBJ1-1; D is undetermined. V shed 3 bases and J shed 10 bases, with 18 bases lying between them. Looked up from germline, CDR1 is WSHSY and CDR2 is SAAADI. The CDR3 spans 14 residues. Here the CDR3 DNA reads TGCGCCAGCAGTGAAGAGGCCTCGATGGTGGGAGCTTTCTTT. Protein product: CASSEEASMVGAFF.

V and J are TRBV3-1 (or the pseudogene TRBV3-2) and TRBJ1-1, with D unclear. In germline, CDR1 is LGHDT, CDR2 YNNKEL (reference sequence). The V gene lost 1 base and the J gene lost 4 bases, with 7 bases spanning the gap. This CDR3 contains 13 residues. CDR3 loop: CASSQVAGTEAFF. The CDR3 nucleotides read TGTGCCAGCAGCCAAGTGGCGGGCACTGAAGCTTTCTTT.

The gene calls are TRBV27 and TRBJ1-2, with unresolved D. CDR1 and CDR2 from the germline V gene are MNHEY and SMNVEV (reference sequence). V shed 8 bases and J shed 8 bases, with 15 bases lying between them. This CDR3 contains 12 residues. The CDR3 spells CASWELGGGYTF. The CDR3 coding sequence is TGTGCCAGCTGGGAGCTAGGTGGAGGCTACACCTTC.

The rearrangement uses TRBV9 and TRBJ1-1, with D perhaps matching TRBD1 (6 bases). The ends were cut back, 4 bases at V and 1 base at J, with 14 bases in the middle. This CDR3 is built from 15 residues. Germline CDR1 is SGDLS and CDR2 is YYNGEE. CDR3 DNA: TGTGCCAGCAGCAATCCGACAGGTGAGAACACTGAAGCTTTCTTT. Protein: CASSNPTGENTEAFF.

This chain joins TRBV7-9 and TRBJ2-1; D is undetermined. This CDR3 region has 15 residues. V was trimmed by 1 base and J by 2 bases, leaving 9 bases between them. Germline CDR1 reads SEHNR; CDR2 reads FQNEAQ (reference sequence). The CDR3 DNA reads as TGTGCCAGCAGCTTAGACGCGGAAACCTACAATGAGCAGTTCTTC. Translation: CASSLDAETYNEQFF.

The chain is built from TRBV6-6 and TRBJ1-5, with TRBD1 matching over 10 bases. Germline V gives CDR1 MNHNY, CDR2 SVGAGI (reference sequence). The CDR3 consists of 14 residues. With 5 bases clipped from V and 6 bases from J, the junction kept 4 bases outside the gene matches. The CDR3 nucleotides are TGTGCCAGCAGTCTGACAGGGGGCAGTCAGCCCCAGCATTTT. This sequence encodes CASSLTGGSQPQHF.